Listed below are T cell receptor beta chains from one sample, sequenced in a study of shared clonotypes between healthy human individuals. This table comes from immunoSEQ multiplex PCR, and its TCRdb copy is limited to in-frame clones, with some not included. Among about 2.1 million clones listed, roughly 93% were seen once. The sequenced material came from naive CD8+ T cells from PBMCs. The receptors come from a man in his late teens or twenties in good health. Some clones in this sample may be carry-over from other donors' samples. Both conserved end residues are part of each CDR3. The D gene is left open where the match is weak. Where a row states a size, it is once, few, many or the class of an expanded clone; other rows omit it.

abundance	d_gene	v_gene	j_gene	CDR3aa	CDR3nt
-	-	TRBV11-2	TRBJ1-5	CASSLGWGNQPQHF	TGTGCCAGCAGCTTAGGTTGGGGTAATCAGCCCCAGCATTTT
-	-	TRBV6-5	TRBJ1-5	CASSQQIGQPQHF	TGTGCCAGCAGCCAACAAATCGGTCAGCCCCAGCATTTT
-	-	TRBV6-1	TRBJ2-7	CASKSGHSEQYF	TGTGCCAGCAAATCGGGACACTCCGAGCAGTACTTC
-	-	TRBV30	TRBJ1-1	CASRLNTEAFF	TGTGCAAGCAGGTTGAACACTGAAGCTTTCTTT
-	-	TRBV7-6	TRBJ1-1	CASSLALLPNTEAFF	TGTGCCAGCAGCTTAGCGCTCCTGCCGAACACTGAAGCTTTCTTT
-	TRBD2	TRBV9	TRBJ2-1	CASSASGTTSNEQFF	TGTGCCAGCAGCGCGTCCGGGACTACCAGCAATGAGCAGTTCTTC
-	-	TRBV4-1	TRBJ1-5	CASSRITGSSNQPQHF	TGCGCCAGCAGCCGGATTACAGGGTCTAGCAATCAGCCCCAGCATTTT
-	TRBD1	TRBV5-1	TRBJ1-1	CASSPGGPEAFF	TGCGCCAGCAGCCCAGGGGGCCCTGAAGCTTTCTTT
-	-	TRBV25-1	TRBJ1-2	CASSEYSRGAGYGYTF	TGTGCCAGCAGTGAATATAGCAGGGGCGCGGGCTATGGCTACACCTTC
few	-	TRBV2	TRBJ1-2	CASSAVTF	TGTGCCAGCAGTGCGGTGACCTTC
-	-	TRBV10-3	TRBJ2-4	CAISESTSPAKNIQYF	TGTGCCATCAGTGAGTCTACTAGTCCGGCCAAAAACATTCAGTACTTC
-	TRBD1	TRBV14	TRBJ1-5	CASSQGPRGARQPQHF	TGTGCCAGCAGCCAAGGTCCCAGGGGGGCAAGGCAGCCCCAGCATTTT
-	-	TRBV6-5	TRBJ2-7	CASTSSLYEQYF	TGTGCCAGCACCTCCTCTCTCTACGAGCAGTACTTC
-	TRBD1	TRBV13	TRBJ2-5	CASTGTGQETQYF	TGTGCCAGCACCGGGACAGGACAAGAGACCCAGTACTTC
-	TRBD1	TRBV5-4	TRBJ1-1	CASSPGQGANRPAFF	TGTGCCAGCAGTCCGGGACAGGGAGCCAACCGTCCGGCTTTCTTT
-	-	TRBV27	TRBJ2-7	CASSPGASYEQYF	TGTGCCAGCAGTCCGGGGGCCTCCTACGAGCAGTACTTC
-	-	TRBV5-4	TRBJ1-6	CASSLVWGGRRGYNSPLHF	TGTGCCAGCAGCTTGGTTTGGGGAGGACGGAGAGGCTATAATTCACCCCTCCACTTT
-	TRBD2	TRBV5-1	TRBJ2-1	CASSLEVGSGKYNEQFF	TGCGCCAGCAGCTTGGAGGTCGGTAGCGGGAAATACAATGAGCAGTTCTTC
-	-	TRBV27	TRBJ1-2	CASSLSAGASYGYTF	TGTGCCAGCAGTTTATCGGCCGGGGCTAGCTATGGCTACACCTTC
-	-	TRBV10-3	TRBJ2-7	CAISEFEALYEQYF	TGTGCCATCAGTGAGTTTGAAGCCCTCTACGAGCAGTACTTC
once	-	TRBV28	TRBJ2-3	CASSPRQWRDTQYF	TGTGCCAGCAGTCCACGTCAGTGGAGGGATACGCAGTATTTT
-	-	TRBV9	TRBJ2-1	CASSGTGISYNEQFF	TGTGCCAGCAGCGGGACCGGTATTTCCTACAATGAGCAGTTCTTC
-	-	TRBV9	TRBJ1-5	CASSPHTGESQPQHF	TGTGCCAGCAGCCCCCACACCGGGGAGAGTCAGCCCCAGCATTTT
-	TRBD1	TRBV6-1	TRBJ2-5	CASSEDREETQYF	TGTGCCAGCAGTGAGGACAGGGAAGAGACCCAGTACTTC
-	-	TRBV12-5	TRBJ2-1	CASGVVYNEQFF	TGTGCTAGTGGAGTGGTTTACAATGAGCAGTTCTTC
-	-	TRBV5-1	TRBJ1-1	CASGGQLTAPNTEAFF	TGCGCCAGCGGAGGACAATTGACAGCACCCAACACTGAAGCTTTCTTT
-	-	TRBV30	TRBJ1-5	CAWSRPGGNQPQHF	TGTGCCTGGAGTAGACCAGGCGGGAATCAGCCCCAGCATTTT
once	-	TRBV28	TRBJ2-1	CASSLSAVGEQFF	TGTGCCAGCAGTTTGAGCGCAGTCGGAGAGCAGTTCTTC
-	-	TRBV2	TRBJ2-5	CASSDEPRGETQYF	TGTGCCAGCAGTGATGAGCCTAGGGGGGAGACCCAGTACTTC
-	-	TRBV21-1	TRBJ1-1	CASSRQGRNTEAFF	TGTGCCAGCAGCAGACAGGGCCGGAACACTGAAGCTTTCTTT
-	-	TRBV2	TRBJ1-1	CASSHYSGYSVNTEAFF	TGTGCCAGCAGTCATTACTCGGGGTACTCGGTGAACACTGAAGCTTTCTTT
once	-	TRBV9	TRBJ2-7	CASSVERTSYEQYF	TGTGCCAGCAGCGTAGAACGGACTTCTTACGAGCAGTACTTC
-	TRBD1	TRBV19	TRBJ1-3	CASSPTGEGDTIYF	TGTGCCAGTAGCCCGACAGGGGAGGGGGACACCATATATTTT
-	-	TRBV9	TRBJ2-7	CASSVATSSTYEQYF	TGTGCCAGCAGCGTAGCCACTAGCAGTACCTACGAGCAGTACTTC
-	TRBD2	TRBV4-1	TRBJ2-7	CASSQETTSGSLYEQYF	TGCGCCAGCAGCCAAGAGACGACTAGCGGGAGTCTCTACGAGCAGTACTTC
-	-	TRBV7-3	TRBJ2-2	CASSSQGMGRNTGELFF	TGTGCCAGCAGCTCCCAAGGGATGGGGAGGAACACCGGGGAGCTGTTTTTT
-	-	TRBV5-1	TRBJ2-1	CASRYMGIIYNEQFF	TGCGCCAGCAGATATATGGGGATAATTTACAATGAGCAGTTCTTC
-	-	TRBV28	TRBJ2-5	CASTPAGGLEETQYF	TGTGCCAGCACACCCGCCGGGGGGCTGGAAGAGACCCAGTACTTC
-	-	TRBV18	TRBJ2-7	CASSPPGGVYEQYF	TGTGCCAGCTCACCACCCGGCGGAGTCTACGAGCAGTACTTC
-	TRBD1	TRBV7-3	TRBJ2-5	CASSPGQGRHQETQYF	TGTGCCAGCAGCCCCGGACAGGGCAGGCACCAAGAGACCCAGTACTTC
-	-	TRBV28	TRBJ1-5	CASGSGWPQHF	TGTGCCAGCGGCAGTGGGTGGCCCCAGCATTTT
-	TRBD1	TRBV18	TRBJ2-1	CASAGDRGVGNEQFF	TGTGCCAGCGCGGGGGACAGGGGAGTAGGGAATGAGCAGTTCTTC
once	-	TRBV14	TRBJ2-2	CASSQKMEGLALGELFF	TGTGCCAGCAGCCAAAAAATGGAGGGGTTAGCGCTCGGGGAGCTGTTTTTT
-	-	TRBV4-1	TRBJ2-7	CASSPKDGRGQYF	TGCGCCAGCAGCCCTAAGGATGGCCGTGGGCAGTACTTC
-	-	TRBV9	TRBJ2-7	CASSVGSKGREQYF	TGTGCCAGCAGCGTAGGTTCGAAAGGGCGCGAGCAGTACTTC
-	-	TRBV9	TRBJ2-1	CASSTLTPPEQFF	TGTGCCAGCAGCACGTTGACCCCGCCTGAGCAGTTCTTC
-	TRBD2	TRBV5-1	TRBJ2-1	CASSLASGREQTKYNEQFF	TGCGCCAGCAGCTTGGCTAGCGGGAGGGAACAAACCAAATACAATGAGCAGTTCTTC
once	-	TRBV7-8	TRBJ2-7	CASSPGPGPYEQYF	TGTGCCAGCAGCCCCGGCCCGGGGCCCTACGAGCAGTACTTC
once	TRBD1	TRBV5-1	TRBJ2-7	CASLDGRGLHEQYF	TGTGCCAGCCTTGATGGAAGGGGGCTGCACGAGCAGTACTTC
-	-	TRBV29-1	TRBJ2-2	CSVEWVGQGSTGELFF	TGCAGCGTTGAATGGGTTGGGCAGGGAAGCACCGGGGAGCTGTTTTTT
-	-	TRBV28	TRBJ1-2	CASRAVGTGYGYTF	TGTGCCAGCAGGGCCGTCGGTACAGGCTATGGCTACACCTTC